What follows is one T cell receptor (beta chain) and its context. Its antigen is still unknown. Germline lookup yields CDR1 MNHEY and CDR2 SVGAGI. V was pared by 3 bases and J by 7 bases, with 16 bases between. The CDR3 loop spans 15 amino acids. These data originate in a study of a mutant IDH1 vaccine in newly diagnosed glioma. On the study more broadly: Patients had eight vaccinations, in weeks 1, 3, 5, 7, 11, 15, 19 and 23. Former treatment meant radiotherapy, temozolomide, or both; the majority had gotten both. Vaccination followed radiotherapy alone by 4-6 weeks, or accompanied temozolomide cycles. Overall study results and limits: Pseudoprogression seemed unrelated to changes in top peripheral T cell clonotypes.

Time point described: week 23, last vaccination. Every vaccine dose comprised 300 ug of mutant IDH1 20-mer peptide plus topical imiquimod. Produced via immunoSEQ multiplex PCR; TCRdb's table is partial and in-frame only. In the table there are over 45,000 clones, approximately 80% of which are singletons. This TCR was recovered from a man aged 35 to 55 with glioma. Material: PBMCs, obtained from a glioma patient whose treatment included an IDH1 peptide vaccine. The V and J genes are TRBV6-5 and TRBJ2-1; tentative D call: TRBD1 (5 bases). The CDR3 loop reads CASSYVRVKSNEQFF. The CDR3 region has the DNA TGTGCCAGCAGTTATGTCAGGGTAAAGTCAAATGAGCAGTTCTTC.